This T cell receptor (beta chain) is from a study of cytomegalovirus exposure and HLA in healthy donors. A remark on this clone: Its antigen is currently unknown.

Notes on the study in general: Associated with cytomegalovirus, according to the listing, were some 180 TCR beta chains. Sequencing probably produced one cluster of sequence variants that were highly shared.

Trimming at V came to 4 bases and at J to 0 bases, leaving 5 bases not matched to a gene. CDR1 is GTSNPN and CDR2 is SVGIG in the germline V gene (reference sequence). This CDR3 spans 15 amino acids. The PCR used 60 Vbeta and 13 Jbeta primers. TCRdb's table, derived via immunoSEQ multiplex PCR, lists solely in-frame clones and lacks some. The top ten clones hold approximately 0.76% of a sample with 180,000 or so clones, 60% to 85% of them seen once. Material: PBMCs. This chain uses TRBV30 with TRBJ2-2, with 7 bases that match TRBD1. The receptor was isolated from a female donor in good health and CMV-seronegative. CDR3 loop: CAWNNRGANTGELFF. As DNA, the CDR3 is TGTGCCTGGAATAACAGGGGCGCGAACACCGGGGAGCTGTTTTTT.